This is a list of T cell receptor beta chains from one sample in a study of T cells in Graves' hyperthyroidism and ophthalmopathy. Each CDR3 protein is one row after TCRdb ran MiXCR on the multiplex PCR reads. The table shows some 620,000 distinct CDR3 sequences, with around 15% occurring only once. Sequenced material: blood. These receptors originate from a woman aged 30 to 39 with Graves' hyperthyroidism. Each CDR3 is given with its conserved first and last residue. The D gene is left open where the match is weak. Clone size is given for some rows only: seen once, a few or many times, or a class if the clone is expanded.

16	few	TRBD2	TRBJ2-2	TRBV4-3	TGCGCCAGCAGCCAAGGGTCACTAGCGATCGGCGGGGAGCTGTTTTTT	CASSQGSLAIGGELFF
16	few	TRBD2	TRBJ2-7	TRBV27	TGTGCCAGCAGCGACTTAGCGGGAGCGAGCTCCTACGAGCAGTACTTC	CASSDLAGASSYEQYF
16	-	TRBD2	TRBJ2-1	TRBV6-9	TGTGCCAGCAGTTCGCCTCGGACTAGCGAGAGTTCTGAGCAGTTCTTC	CASSSPRTSESSEQFF
13	-	TRBD1	TRBJ1-5	TRBV20-1	TGCAGTGCTCTACAGGGGGCAGGGCAGCCCCAGCATTTT	CSALQGAGQPQHF
15	many	-	TRBJ2-1	TRBV7-3	TGTGCCAGCAGCATAGAGGGAAAGCAAGACAATGAGCAGTTCTTC	CASSIEGKQDNEQFF
16	many	TRBD2	TRBJ2-1	TRBV7-3	TGTGCCAGCAGCCCATCTAGCGGGAGCTCCTACAATGAGCAGTTCTTC	CASSPSSGSSYNEQFF
12	many	-	TRBJ2-3	TRBV3-1	TGTGCCAGCAGCAGATGGAGAGATACGCAGTATTTT	CASSRWRDTQYF
14	-	TRBD2	TRBJ2-1	TRBV12-3/TRBV12-4	TGTGCCACCGGTACTAGCGCCCTATCCTACGAGCAGTTCTTC	CATGTSALSYEQFF
13	many	-	TRBJ1-4	TRBV30	TGTGCCTGGGGAAGAGGGACACCAGAAAAACTGTTTTTT	CAWGRGTPEKLFF
14	-	-	TRBJ1-5	TRBV30	TGTGCCTGGAGTGTAGAGGCTCTGCATCAGCCCCAGCATTTT	CAWSVEALHQPQHF
15	-	-	TRBJ2-1	TRBV10-1	TGCGCCAGCAGTGAGTCTGGCGGGCTGAACAATGAGCAGTTCTTC	CASSESGGLNNEQFF
14	-	-	TRBJ2-2	TRBV10-1	TGCGCCAGCGCAGACACTAGGAACACCGGGGAGCTGTTTTTT	CASADTRNTGELFF
19	many	TRBD2	TRBJ2-1	TRBV28	TGTGCCAGCAGACTACTAGCGGGAGGGCCGTTAATCAGCCGGAATGAGCAGTTCTTC	CASRLLAGGPLISRNEQFF
16	many	TRBD1	TRBJ2-3	TRBV20-1	TGCAGTGCTCCACCCAAGGACAGGGGTTGGGCAGATACGCAGTATTTT	CSAPPKDRGWADTQYF
16	few	TRBD1	TRBJ2-7	TRBV4-2	TGTGCCAGCAGCCAAGGAGGGGGACAGGGACTCTACGAGCAGTACTTC	CASSQGGGQGLYEQYF